This entry concerns a single TCR beta chain. Its antigen is as yet unknown. This sample was taken from a study of graft-versus-host responses after intestinal transplantation. Across the whole study: The study gave all recipients anti-thymocyte globulin induction, then tacrolimus and steroids for roughly 3 years.

Germline V gene data show CDR1 as MNHEY and CDR2 as SVGAGI. The junction had 3 bases not matched to a gene; V was cut back by 6 bases and J by 7 bases. The CDR3 is 12 amino acids. Here immunoSEQ multiplex PCR was the method, and the copy in TCRdb shows in-frame clones only, minus some. This sample carries 85,000 to 90,000 clones, about nine tenths of them seen once, and the ten largest clones take more than 0.3%. This sequence joins TRBV6-5 and TRBJ2-1; TRBD2 agrees at 7 bases. Specimen: unstimulated CD4+ T cells sorted from spleen or lymph node cells, collected before intestinal transplant. This sequence originates from a human donor who received an intestinal transplant. Here the CDR3 reads CASRAGGNEQFF. DNA for the CDR3: TGTGCCAGCAGGGCCGGGGGGAATGAGCAGTTCTTC.